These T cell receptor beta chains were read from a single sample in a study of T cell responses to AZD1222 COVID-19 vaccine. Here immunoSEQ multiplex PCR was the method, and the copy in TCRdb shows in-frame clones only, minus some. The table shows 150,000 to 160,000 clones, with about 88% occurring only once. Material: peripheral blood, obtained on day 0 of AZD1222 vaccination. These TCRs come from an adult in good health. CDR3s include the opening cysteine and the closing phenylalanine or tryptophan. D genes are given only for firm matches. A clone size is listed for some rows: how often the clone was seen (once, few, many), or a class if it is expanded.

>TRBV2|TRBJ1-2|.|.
CASSEDGPSSTF
TGTGCCAGCAGTGAAGACGGACCGTCGTCCACCTTC
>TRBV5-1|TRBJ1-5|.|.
CASSLIFGQPQHF
TGCGCCAGCAGCTTGATTTTTGGGCAGCCCCAGCATTTT
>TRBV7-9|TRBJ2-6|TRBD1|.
CASSPLTGGVFGANVLTF
TGTGCCAGCAGCCCCCTAACAGGGGGCGTTTTTGGGGCCAACGTCCTGACTTTC
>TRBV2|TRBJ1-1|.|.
CASGTGLNTEAFF
TGTGCCAGCGGGACCGGCTTGAACACTGAAGCTTTCTTT
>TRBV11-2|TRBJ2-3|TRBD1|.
CASSARQGVDTQYF
TGTGCCAGCAGCGCCCGACAGGGTGTAGATACGCAGTATTTT
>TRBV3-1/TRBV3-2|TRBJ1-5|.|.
CASSQDRGCGRPSLSYSNQPQHF
TGTGCCAGCAGCCAAGATAGGGGCTGTGGACGGCCCTCCCTGAGTTATAGCAATCAGCCCCAGCATTTT
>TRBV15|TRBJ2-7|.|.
CATSSRRNYEQYF
TGTGCCACCAGCAGTCGCCGGAACTACGAGCAGTACTTC
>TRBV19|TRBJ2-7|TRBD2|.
CASSIGTGGPQEQYF
TGTGCCAGTAGTATAGGAACGGGAGGGCCGCAGGAGCAGTACTTC
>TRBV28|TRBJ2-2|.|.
CASSLWQGGSGELFF
TGTGCCAGCAGTTTATGGCAAGGCGGGTCCGGGGAGCTGTTTTTT
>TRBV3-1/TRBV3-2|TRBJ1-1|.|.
CASSRGGPLNTEAFF
TGTGCCAGCAGTCGGGGGGGACCGTTGAACACTGAAGCTTTCTTT
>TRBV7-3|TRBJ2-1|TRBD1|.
CASSLDRGSWNEQFF
TGTGCCAGCAGCTTGGACAGGGGAAGTTGGAATGAGCAGTTCTTC
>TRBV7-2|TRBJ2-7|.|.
CASSLETGPYEQYF
TGTGCCAGCAGCTTAGAGACAGGTCCTTACGAGCAGTACTTC
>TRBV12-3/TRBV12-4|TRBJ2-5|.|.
CASSIGTQETQYF
TGTGCCAGCAGCATCGGGACTCAAGAGACCCAGTACTTC
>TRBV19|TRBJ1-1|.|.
CASSIQRNTEAFF
TGTGCCAGTAGTATTCAAAGGAACACTGAAGCTTTCTTT
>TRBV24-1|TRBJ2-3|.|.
CATGTPGQTDTQYF
TGTGCCACAGGCACACCTGGCCAGACAGATACGCAGTATTTT
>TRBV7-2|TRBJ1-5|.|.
CASSLGREQPQHF
TGTGCCAGCAGCTTAGGAAGGGAACAGCCCCAGCATTTT
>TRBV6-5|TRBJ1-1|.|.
CASTSLGSLGAFF
TGTGCCAGCACCTCCTTGGGCAGCCTGGGAGCTTTCTTT
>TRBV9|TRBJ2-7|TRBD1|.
CASSVGGTGLSYEQYF
TGTGCCAGCAGCGTAGGGGGGACAGGGCTTTCCTACGAGCAGTACTTC
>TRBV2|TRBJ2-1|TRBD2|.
CASSVGGQPGTSGRSFYNEQFF
TGTGCCAGCAGTGTTGGGGGGCAGCCCGGGACTAGCGGGAGGTCATTCTACAATGAGCAGTTCTTC
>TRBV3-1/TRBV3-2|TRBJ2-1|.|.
CASSQQGSGPGVEFF
TGTGCCAGCAGCCAACAGGGGAGCGGTCCAGGGGTTGAGTTCTTC
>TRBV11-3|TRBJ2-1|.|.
CASSLGGLSSYNEQFF
TGTGCCAGCAGCTTAGGCGGGCTGAGCTCCTACAATGAGCAGTTCTTC
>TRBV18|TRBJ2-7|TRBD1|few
CASSRQGDSYEQYF
TGTGCCAGCTCCCGACAGGGGGACTCCTACGAGCAGTACTTC
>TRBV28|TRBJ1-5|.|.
CASSLNAGEALQPQHF
TGTGCCAGCAGTTTAAACGCAGGGGAGGCGTTGCAGCCCCAGCATTTT
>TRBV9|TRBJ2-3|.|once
CASSVSDTGPPRGTDTQYF
TGTGCCAGCAGCGTATCCGACACAGGGCCCCCACGGGGCACAGATACGCAGTATTTT
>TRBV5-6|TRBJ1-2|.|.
CASSHGAGPKVAGYTF
TGTGCCAGCAGCCATGGGGCCGGACCCAAGGTAGCTGGCTACACCTTC
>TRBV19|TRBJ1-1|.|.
CASSIARGFIGESLTEAFF
TGTGCCAGTAGTATAGCGAGGGGCTTTATCGGGGAATCCTTAACTGAAGCTTTCTTT